This TCR beta chain emerged from a study of radiotherapy plus CTLA-4 blockade in lung cancer. Whole-study results and caveats: Dynamics of early blood T cell clones, together with interferon-beta, were reportedly the best predictors of response.

Regarding this clone: Its antigen is undetermined.

Measured with immunoSEQ multiplex PCR; TCRdb has only the in-frame clones, and not every one. The sample shows around 82,000 clones, around 79% of them seen only once. This specimen consisted of peripheral blood, obtained from a patient treated with radiotherapy plus ipilimumab. This TCR came from a human donor with non-small cell lung cancer whose response to radiotherapy plus ipilimumab could not be evaluated. Some clones in this sample may be carry-over from other donors' samples.

The CDR3 is CASSERPFDSPEAFF. In DNA, the CDR3 is TGTGCCAGCAGTGAAAGGCCCTTCGACAGCCCTGAAGCTTTCTTT. This chain uses TRBV6-1 with TRBJ1-1, with D possibly matching TRBD1 (5 bases). Trimming took off 2 bases at V and 6 bases at J, with 16 bases between the two ends. This CDR3 comprises 15 residues. Germline values: CDR1 MNHNS, CDR2 SASEGT.